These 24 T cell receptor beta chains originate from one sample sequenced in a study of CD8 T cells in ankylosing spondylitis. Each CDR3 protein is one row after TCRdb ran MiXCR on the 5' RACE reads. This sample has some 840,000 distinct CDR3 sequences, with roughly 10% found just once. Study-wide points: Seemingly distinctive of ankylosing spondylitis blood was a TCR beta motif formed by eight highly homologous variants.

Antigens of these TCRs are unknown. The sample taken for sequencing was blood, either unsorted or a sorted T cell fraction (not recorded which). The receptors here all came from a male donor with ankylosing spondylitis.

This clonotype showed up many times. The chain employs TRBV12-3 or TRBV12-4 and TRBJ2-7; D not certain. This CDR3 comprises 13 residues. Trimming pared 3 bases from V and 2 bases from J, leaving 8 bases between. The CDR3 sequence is CASSLAATYEQYF. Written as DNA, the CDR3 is TGTGCCAGCAGTTTGGCGGCTACCTACGAGCAGTACTTC.

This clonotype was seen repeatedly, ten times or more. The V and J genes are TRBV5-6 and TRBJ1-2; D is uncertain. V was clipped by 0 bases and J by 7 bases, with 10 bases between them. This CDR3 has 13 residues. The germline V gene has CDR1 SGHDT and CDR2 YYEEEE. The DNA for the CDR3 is TGTGCCAGCAGCTTGGCTGGGAGGGTTGGCTACACCTTC. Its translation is CASSLAGRVGYTF.

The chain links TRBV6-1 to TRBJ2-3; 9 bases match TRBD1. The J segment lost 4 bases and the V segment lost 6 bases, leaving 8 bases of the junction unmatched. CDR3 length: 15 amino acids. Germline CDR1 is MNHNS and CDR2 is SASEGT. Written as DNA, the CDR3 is TGTGCCAGCAGAGCGCTGGACAGGGGTTCAGATACGCAGTATTTT. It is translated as CASRALDRGSDTQYF.

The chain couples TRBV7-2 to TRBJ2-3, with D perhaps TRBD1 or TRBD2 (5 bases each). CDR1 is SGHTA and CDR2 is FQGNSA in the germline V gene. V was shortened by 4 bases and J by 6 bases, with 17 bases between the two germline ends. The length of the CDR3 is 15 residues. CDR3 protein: CASSSRGSSVDTQYF. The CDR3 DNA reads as TGTGCCAGCAGCTCACGGGGCTCAAGTGTGGATACGCAGTATTTT.

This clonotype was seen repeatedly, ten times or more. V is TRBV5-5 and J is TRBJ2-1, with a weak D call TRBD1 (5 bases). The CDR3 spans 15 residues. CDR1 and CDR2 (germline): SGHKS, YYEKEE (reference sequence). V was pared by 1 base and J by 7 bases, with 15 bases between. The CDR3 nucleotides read TGTGCCAGCAGCTTGAGGGCAGGGTTCGAGAATGAGCAGTTCTTC. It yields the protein CASSLRAGFENEQFF.

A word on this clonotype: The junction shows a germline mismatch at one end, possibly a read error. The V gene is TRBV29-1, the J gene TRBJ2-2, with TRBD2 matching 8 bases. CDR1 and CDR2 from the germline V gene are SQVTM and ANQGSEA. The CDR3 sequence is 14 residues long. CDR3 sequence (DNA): TGCAGCGTTAAAGAGCGGGGGAAGAGCGGGGAGCTGTTTTTT. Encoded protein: CSVKERGKSGELFF.

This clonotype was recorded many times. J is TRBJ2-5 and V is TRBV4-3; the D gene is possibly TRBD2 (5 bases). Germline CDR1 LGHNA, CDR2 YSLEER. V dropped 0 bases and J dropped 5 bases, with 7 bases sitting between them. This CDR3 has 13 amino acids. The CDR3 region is CASSQDSGETQYF. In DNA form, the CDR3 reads TGCGCCAGCAGCCAAGATTCGGGGGAGACCCAGTACTTC.

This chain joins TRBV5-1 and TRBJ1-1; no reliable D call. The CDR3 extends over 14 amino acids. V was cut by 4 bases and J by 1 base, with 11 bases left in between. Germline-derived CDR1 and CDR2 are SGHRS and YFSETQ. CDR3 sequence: CASSVLGSNTEAFF. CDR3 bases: TGCGCCAGCAGCGTTCTAGGATCGAACACTGAAGCTTTCTTT. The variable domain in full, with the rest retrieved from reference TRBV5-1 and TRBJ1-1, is KAGVTQTPRYLIKTRGQQVTLSCSPISGHRSVSWYQQTPGQGLQFLFEYFSETQRNKGNFPGRFSGRQFSNSRSEMNVSTLELGDSALYLCASSVLGSNTEAFFGQGTRLTVV.

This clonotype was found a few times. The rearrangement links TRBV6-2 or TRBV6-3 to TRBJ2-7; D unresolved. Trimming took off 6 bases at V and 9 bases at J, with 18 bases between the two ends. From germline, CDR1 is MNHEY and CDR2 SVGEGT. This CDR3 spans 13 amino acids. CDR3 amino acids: CASSRDKAFGQYF. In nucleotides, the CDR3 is TGTGCCAGCAGCCGCGACAAGGCGTTCGGGCAGTACTTC.

The CDR3 sequence is CASRPTGTSGEYEQFF. The CDR3 coding sequence is TGCGCCAGCAGACCTACCGGGACTAGCGGGGAGTATGAGCAGTTCTTC. This chain connects TRBV5-1 to TRBJ2-1; 13 nucleotides agree with TRBD2. CDR1 is SGHRS and CDR2 is YFSETQ in the germline V gene. V lost 5 bases to trimming and J lost 8 bases; unmatched junction nucleotides: 10. This CDR3 is 16 amino acids long.

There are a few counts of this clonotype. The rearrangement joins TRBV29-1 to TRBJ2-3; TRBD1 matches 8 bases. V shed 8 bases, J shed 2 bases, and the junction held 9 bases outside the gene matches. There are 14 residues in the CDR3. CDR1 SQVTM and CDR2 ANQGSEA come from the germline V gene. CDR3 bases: TGCAGCACAGACCCGGACAGGGCCACAGATACGCAGTATTTT. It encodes CSTDPDRATDTQYF.

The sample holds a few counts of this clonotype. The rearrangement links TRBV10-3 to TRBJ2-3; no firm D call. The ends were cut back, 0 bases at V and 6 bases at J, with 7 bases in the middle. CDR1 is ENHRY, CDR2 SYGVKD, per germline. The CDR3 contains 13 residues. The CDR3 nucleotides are TGTGCCATCAGTGAGTCGTCCCCGGATACGCAGTATTTT. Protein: CAISESSPDTQYF.

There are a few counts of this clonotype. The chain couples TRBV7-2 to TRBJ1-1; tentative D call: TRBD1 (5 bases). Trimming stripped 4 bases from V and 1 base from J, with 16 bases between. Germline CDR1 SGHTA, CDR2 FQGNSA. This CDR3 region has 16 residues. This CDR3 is CASSSRWGPPNTEAFF. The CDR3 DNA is TGTGCCAGCAGCTCCCGTTGGGGCCCGCCGAACACTGAAGCTTTCTTT.

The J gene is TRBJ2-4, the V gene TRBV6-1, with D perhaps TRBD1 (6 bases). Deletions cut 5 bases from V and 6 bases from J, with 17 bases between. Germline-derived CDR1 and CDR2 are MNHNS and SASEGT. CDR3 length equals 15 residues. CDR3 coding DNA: TGTGCCAGCAGTATTACAGGGCGCCTGGGAAACATTCAGTACTTC. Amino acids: CASSITGRLGNIQYF.

The CDR3 DNA sequence: TGCGCCAGCAGCGTTAGCGGGAGGGTTGAGACCCAGTACTTC. It codes for CASSVSGRVETQYF. J is TRBJ2-5 and V is TRBV5-1, with 11 bases aligning to TRBD2. CDR3 length: 14 residues. V shed 4 bases and J 5 bases; nucleotides not matched to a gene: 4. Germline V lookup: CDR1 SGHRS, CDR2 YFSETQ.

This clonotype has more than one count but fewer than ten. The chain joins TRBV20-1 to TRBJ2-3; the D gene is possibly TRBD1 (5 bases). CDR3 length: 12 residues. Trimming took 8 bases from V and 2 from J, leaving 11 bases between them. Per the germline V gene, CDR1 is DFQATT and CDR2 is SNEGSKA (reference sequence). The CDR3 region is CSLEDTTDTQYF. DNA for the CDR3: TGCAGTCTCGAGGACACCACAGATACGCAGTATTTT.

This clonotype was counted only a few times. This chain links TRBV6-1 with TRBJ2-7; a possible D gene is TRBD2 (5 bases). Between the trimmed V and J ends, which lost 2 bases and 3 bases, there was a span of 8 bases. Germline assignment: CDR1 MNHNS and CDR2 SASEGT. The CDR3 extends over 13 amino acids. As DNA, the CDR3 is TGTGCCAGCAGTGAATCACTAGTCTACGAGCAGTACTTC. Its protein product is CASSESLVYEQYF.

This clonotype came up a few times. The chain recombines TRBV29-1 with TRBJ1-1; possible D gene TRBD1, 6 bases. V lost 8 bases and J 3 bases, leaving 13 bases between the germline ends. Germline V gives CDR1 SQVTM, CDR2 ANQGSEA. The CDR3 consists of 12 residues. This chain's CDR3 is CSTSRGYTEAFF. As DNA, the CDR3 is TGCAGCACGTCCAGGGGATACACTGAAGCTTTCTTT.

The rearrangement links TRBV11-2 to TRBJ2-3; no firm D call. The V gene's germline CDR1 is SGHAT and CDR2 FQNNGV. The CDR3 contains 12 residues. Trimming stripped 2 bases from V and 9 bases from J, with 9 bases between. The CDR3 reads CASSLPLNTQYF. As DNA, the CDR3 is TGTGCCAGCAGCTTACCCCTCAACACGCAGTATTTT.

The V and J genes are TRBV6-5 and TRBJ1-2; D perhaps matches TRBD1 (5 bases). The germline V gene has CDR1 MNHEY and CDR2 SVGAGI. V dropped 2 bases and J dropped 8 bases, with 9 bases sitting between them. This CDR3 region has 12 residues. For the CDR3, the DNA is TGTGCCAGCAGTTACGGGGGGACGGGCTACACCTTC. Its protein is CASSYGGTGYTF.

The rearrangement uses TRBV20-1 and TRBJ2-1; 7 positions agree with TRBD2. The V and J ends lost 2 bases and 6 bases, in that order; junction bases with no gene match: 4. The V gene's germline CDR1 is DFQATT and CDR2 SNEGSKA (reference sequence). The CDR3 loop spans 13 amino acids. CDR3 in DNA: TGCAGTGCTAGACAGGGAGGGAGCAATGAGCAGTTCTTC. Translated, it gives CSARQGGSNEQFF.

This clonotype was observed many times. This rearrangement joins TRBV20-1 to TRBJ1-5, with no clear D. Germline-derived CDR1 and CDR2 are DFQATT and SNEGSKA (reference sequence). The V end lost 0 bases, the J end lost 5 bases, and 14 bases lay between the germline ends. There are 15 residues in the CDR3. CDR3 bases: TGCAGTGCTAGAGATCCAGCCGGTGTCGATCAGCCCCAGCATTTT. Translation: CSARDPAGVDQPQHF.

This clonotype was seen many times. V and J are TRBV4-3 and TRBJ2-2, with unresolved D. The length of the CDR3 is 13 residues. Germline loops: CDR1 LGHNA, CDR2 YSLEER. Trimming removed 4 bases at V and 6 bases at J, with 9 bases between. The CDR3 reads CASSRKESGELFF. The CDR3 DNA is TGCGCCAGCAGCCGCAAGGAGTCCGGGGAGCTGTTTTTT.

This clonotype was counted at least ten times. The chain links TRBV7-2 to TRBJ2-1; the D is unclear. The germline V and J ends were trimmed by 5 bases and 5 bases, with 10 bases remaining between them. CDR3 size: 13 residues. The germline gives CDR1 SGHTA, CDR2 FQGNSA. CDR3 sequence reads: CASSPGPNNEQFF. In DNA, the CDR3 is TGTGCCAGCAGCCCCGGACCCAACAATGAGCAGTTCTTC.